The entry below gives a single T cell receptor beta chain sequence along with its context. The sample belongs to a study of cytomegalovirus exposure and HLA in healthy donors. Trimming took off 0 bases at V and 3 bases at J, with 9 bases between the two ends. Germline V gene lookup returns CDR1 LGHNA and CDR2 YSLEER. The CDR3 is 15 residues long. Clones were read by immunoSEQ multiplex PCR, and TCRdb kept only the in-frame ones, dropping some. The sample lists approximately 130,000 clones, 80% to 90% occurring once. The TCR was taken from a woman aged 18-30 years in good health and CMV-seronegative. The J gene is TRBJ2-1, the V gene TRBV4-3, with D possibly being TRBD2 (5 bases). Sequenced input: PBMCs. This chain's CDR3 is CASSQDHSGYNEQFF. The CDR3 coding sequence is TGCGCCAGCAGCCAAGATCACAGCGGCTACAATGAGCAGTTCTTC.